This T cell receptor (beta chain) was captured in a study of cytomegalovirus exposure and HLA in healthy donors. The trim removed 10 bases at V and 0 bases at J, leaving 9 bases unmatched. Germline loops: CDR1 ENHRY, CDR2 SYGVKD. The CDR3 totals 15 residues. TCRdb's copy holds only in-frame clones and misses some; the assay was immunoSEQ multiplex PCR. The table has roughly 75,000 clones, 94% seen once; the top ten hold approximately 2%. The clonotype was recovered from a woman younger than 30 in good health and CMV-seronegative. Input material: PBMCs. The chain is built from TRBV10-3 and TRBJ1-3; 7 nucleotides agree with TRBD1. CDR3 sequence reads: CATHPGQSSGNTIYF. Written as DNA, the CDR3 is TGTGCCACCCATCCGGGACAGAGCTCTGGAAACACCATATATTTT.